This TCR beta chain comes out of a study of blood T cell repertoires in COVID-19. Study background: Material from acute and convalescent COVID-19 was sourced from the United States, Italy and Spain.

As originally analysed: It was from reference gene primer amplification that nucleated cell counts were estimated. Here immunoSEQ multiplex PCR was the method, and the copy in TCRdb shows in-frame clones only, minus some. V and J calls and clone size come straight from that table; D and trimming were deduced from the DNA. The repertoire consists of under 450,000 clones, with over 75% occurring once and the leading ten covering around 3%. Germline V gene data show CDR1 as LNHDA and CDR2 as SQIVND (reference sequence). Trimming cost V 5 bases and J 1 base, with 11 bases left between them. This CDR3 is built from 14 residues.

Sequencing was performed on PBMCs or T cells enriched from blood (not recorded which). The source is a woman aged 30 to 39 who had recovered from COVID-19. The chain combines TRBV19 with TRBJ1-1, with D uncertain. CDR3 residues: CASSPRGSNTEAFF. The CDR3 DNA follows: TGTGCCAGTAGTCCCCGCGGGTCGAACACTGAAGCTTTCTTT.